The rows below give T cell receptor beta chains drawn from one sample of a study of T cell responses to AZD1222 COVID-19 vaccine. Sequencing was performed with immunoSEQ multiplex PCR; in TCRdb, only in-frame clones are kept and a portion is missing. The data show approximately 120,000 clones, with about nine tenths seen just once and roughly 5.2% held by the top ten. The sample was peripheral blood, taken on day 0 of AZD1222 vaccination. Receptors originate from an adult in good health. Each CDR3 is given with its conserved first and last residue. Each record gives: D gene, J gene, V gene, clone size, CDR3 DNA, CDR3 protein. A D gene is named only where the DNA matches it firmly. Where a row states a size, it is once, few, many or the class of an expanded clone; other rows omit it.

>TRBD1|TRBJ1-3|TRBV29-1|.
TGCAGCGTGAAGGGGGCTTATGGAAACACCATATATTTT
CSVKGAYGNTIYF
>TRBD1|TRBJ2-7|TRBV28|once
TGTGCCAGCAGTTTTATTAGGGACAGGGGCCACGAGCAGTACTTC
CASSFIRDRGHEQYF
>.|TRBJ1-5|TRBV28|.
TGTGCCAGCAGTTTGCTGAGAAGGGGCGGATATAGCAATCAGCCCCAGCATTTT
CASSLLRRGGYSNQPQHF
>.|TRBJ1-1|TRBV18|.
TGTGCCAGCTCACCAGTTTCGGGTTCGAACACTGAAGCTTTCTTT
CASSPVSGSNTEAFF
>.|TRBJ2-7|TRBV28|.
TGTGCCACCCAACAGGACGGTCCCTACGAGCAGTACTTC
CATQQDGPYEQYF
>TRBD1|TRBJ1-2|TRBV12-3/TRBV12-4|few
TGTGCCAGCAGCTGGACAGGGTCGTATGGCTACACCTTC
CASSWTGSYGYTF
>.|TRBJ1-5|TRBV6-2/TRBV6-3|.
TGTGCCAGCAGCAGAACAGGGCAGGGACAGCCCCAGCATTTT
CASSRTGQGQPQHF
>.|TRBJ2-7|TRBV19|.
TGTGCCAGTAGTGTGGAACTCCGTTGGGTCTACGAGCAGTACTTC
CASSVELRWVYEQYF
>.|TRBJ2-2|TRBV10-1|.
TGCGCCAGCAGAGCCGGGACGGCGAACACCGGGGAGCTGTTTTTT
CASRAGTANTGELFF
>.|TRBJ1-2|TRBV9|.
TGTGCCAGCAGCGTAGGGGGCGAGGGCTATGGCTACACCTTC
CASSVGGEGYGYTF
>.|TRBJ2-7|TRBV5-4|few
TGTGCCAGCAGCGGACAACAGGGAGCTGACGAGCAGTACTTC
CASSGQQGADEQYF
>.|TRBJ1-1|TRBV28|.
TGTGCCAGCAGTTTAAACGGGGGCTACACTGAAGCTTTCTTT
CASSLNGGYTEAFF
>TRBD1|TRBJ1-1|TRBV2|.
TGTGCCAGCAGTAGGGGACAGGGGGATTCACGACCTGAAGCTTTCTTT
CASSRGQGDSRPEAFF
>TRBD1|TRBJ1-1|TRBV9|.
TGTGCCAGCAGCCCCCGGACAGGACGGAACACTGAAGCTTTCTTT
CASSPRTGRNTEAFF
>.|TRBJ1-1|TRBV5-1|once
TGCGCCAGCAGCTTAAGCGGGCGCCAAGCGAACACTGAAGCTTTCTTT
CASSLSGRQANTEAFF
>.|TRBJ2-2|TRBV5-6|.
TGTGCCAGCAGCTTGGCTCTGGGGCATGACACCGGGGAGCTGTTTTTT
CASSLALGHDTGELFF
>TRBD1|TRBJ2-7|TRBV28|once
TGTGCCAGCAGTCCGGCGGACAGGGCTCTCTACGAGCAGTACTTC
CASSPADRALYEQYF
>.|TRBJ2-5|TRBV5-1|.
TGCGCCAGCAGCAGTACTAGAGGAGAGACCCAGTACTTC
CASSSTRGETQYF
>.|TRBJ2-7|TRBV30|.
TGTGCCTGGAGCTCCGGGACGCTCACCTACGAGCAGTACTTC
CAWSSGTLTYEQYF
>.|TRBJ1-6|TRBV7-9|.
TGTGCCAGCAGCTGGGAGACAGATAATTCACCCCTCCACTTT
CASSWETDNSPLHF
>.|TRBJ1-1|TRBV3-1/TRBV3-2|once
TGTGCCAGCAGCCAAAACTTAGGACCTACTGAAGCTTTCTTT
CASSQNLGPTEAFF
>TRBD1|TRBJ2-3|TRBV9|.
TGTGCCAGCAGCGTGGAGACAGGGCCCAGCACAGATACGCAGTATTTT
CASSVETGPSTDTQYF
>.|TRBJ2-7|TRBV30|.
TGTGCCTGGAACAGGGATGATAGACAGCAGTACTTC
CAWNRDDRQQYF
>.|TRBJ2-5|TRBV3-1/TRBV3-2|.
TGTGCCAGCAGCCAAGAGCAGGGGCGCGAGACCCAGTACTTC
CASSQEQGRETQYF
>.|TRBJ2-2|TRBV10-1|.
TGCGCCAGCAGTTCTAACCGGGGGAGTTACACCGGGGAGCTGTTTTTT
CASSSNRGSYTGELFF
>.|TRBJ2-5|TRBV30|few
TGTGCCTGGGGTGCTAGCGTTCAAGAGACCCAGTACTTC
CAWGASVQETQYF
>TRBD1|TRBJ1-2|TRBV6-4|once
TGTGCCATCAGACAGGGACTTAACTATGGCTACACCTTC
CAIRQGLNYGYTF
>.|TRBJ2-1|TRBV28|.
TGTGCCAGCAGTTTAGGCGGGACCTACAATGAGCAGTTCTTC
CASSLGGTYNEQFF
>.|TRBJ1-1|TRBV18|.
TGTGCCAGCTCACCCTTACTGAACACTGAAGCTTTCTTT
CASSPLLNTEAFF
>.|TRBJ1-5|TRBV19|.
TGTGCCAGTACCGGGACTCCCAATCAGCCCCAGCATTTT
CASTGTPNQPQHF
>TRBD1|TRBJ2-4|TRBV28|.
TGTGCCAGCAGTTGGACAGGGTGGGTGGACATTCAGTACTTC
CASSWTGWVDIQYF
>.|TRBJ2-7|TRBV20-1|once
TGCAGTGCTAGTGGTGGAGAGGCGGACGAGCAGTACTTC
CSASGGEADEQYF
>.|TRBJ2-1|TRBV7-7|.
TGTGCCAGCAGCCCAAGCGCGGGGTCCTACAATGAGCAGTTCTTC
CASSPSAGSYNEQFF
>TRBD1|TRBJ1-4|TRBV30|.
TGTGCCTGGAACACAGGGGGATATGAAAAACTGTTTTTT
CAWNTGGYEKLFF
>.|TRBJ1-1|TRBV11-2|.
TGTGCCTCCTCGCCTCAGCTGAACACTGAAGCTTTCTTT
CASSPQLNTEAFF
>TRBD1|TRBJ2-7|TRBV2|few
TGTGCCAGCAGTGAATTCTCGGACAGGGTAACTACCTACGAGCAGTACTTC
CASSEFSDRVTTYEQYF
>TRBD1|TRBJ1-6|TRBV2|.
TGTGCCAGCAGTTCGACAGGGTATAATTCACCCCTCCACTTT
CASSSTGYNSPLHF
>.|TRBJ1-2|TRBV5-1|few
TGCGCCAGCAGCCTTACGTCCGGGGGTAGGGATGGCTACACCTTC
CASSLTSGGRDGYTF
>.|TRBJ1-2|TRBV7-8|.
TGTGCCAGCAGCCTCATCGGGGGCGGAAACTATGGCTACACCTTC
CASSLIGGGNYGYTF
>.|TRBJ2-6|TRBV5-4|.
TGTGCCAGCAGCGCTAGTTCGGGAGGGGCCAACGTCCTGACTTTC
CASSASSGGANVLTF
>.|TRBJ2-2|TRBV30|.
TGTGCCTGGAGTAGTCAGAACACCGGGGAGCTGTTTTTT
CAWSSQNTGELFF
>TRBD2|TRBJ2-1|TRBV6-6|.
TGTGCCAGCAGTCCTATCGTTGGAGCGGGGGGGCGCGATGAGCAGTTCTTC
CASSPIVGAGGRDEQFF
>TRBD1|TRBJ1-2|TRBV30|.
TGTGCCTGGAGGGGACAGGGGAACTATGGCTACACCTTC
CAWRGQGNYGYTF
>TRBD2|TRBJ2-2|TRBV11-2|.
TGTGCCAGCAGCTTAGGGACGGGACTAAACACCGGGGAGCTGTTTTTT
CASSLGTGLNTGELFF
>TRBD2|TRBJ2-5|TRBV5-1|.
TGCGCCAGCAGCCCACTACTAGCGGGAGGACAAGAGACCCAGTACTTC
CASSPLLAGGQETQYF
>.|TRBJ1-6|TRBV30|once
TGTGCCTGGACCAGGCCAAGGTCTAATTCACCCCTCCACTTT
CAWTRPRSNSPLHF
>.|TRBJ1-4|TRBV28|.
TGTGCCAGCAGTCCCCCGGAGGCTTCTAATGAAAAACTGTTTTTT
CASSPPEASNEKLFF
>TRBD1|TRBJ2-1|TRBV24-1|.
TGTGCCACCAGTGCCCCGGGACAGGGATACTACAATGAGCAGTTCTTC
CATSAPGQGYYNEQFF
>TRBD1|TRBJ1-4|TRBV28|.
TGTGCCAGCAGCCTCGGACAGGGGCCAACTAATGAAAAACTGTTTTTT
CASSLGQGPTNEKLFF
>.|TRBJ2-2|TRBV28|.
TGTGCCAGCAGCCGAAACACCGGGGAGCTGTTTTTT
CASSRNTGELFF
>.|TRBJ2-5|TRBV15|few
TGTGCCACCAGCAGGCGGAGACGGGGGGCCGGTGAGACCCAGTACTTC
CATSRRRRGAGETQYF
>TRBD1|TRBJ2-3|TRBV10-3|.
TGTGCCATCAGTGAGAGGGGACAGGCCGTAACAGATACGCAGTATTTT
CAISERGQAVTDTQYF
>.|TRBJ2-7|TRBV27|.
TGTGCCAGCAGCCCGGGACTCCGGATGGAGCAGTACTTC
CASSPGLRMEQYF